This T cell receptor (beta chain) was profiled in a study of OX40 agonist ivuxolimab in advanced cancers. Across the study: The dose-escalation cohort had hepatocellular carcinoma, melanoma, renal cell or head and neck cancer.

Trimming shortened V by 5 bases and J by 3 bases, and 8 bases separated the two germline ends. Germline V gene lookup returns CDR1 MNHEY and CDR2 SVGAGI. This CDR3 is built from 12 residues. Clones were sequenced by immunoSEQ multiplex PCR, and TCRdb holds only the in-frame ones, with some missing. In the table there are some 21,000 clones, 77% of which are singletons. This clone was picked up a small number of times. The sequence was obtained from an adult with an advanced solid tumor such as melanoma, head and neck, liver or kidney cancer. This sample comprised CD4+ or CD8+ T cells sorted from blood, obtained in a trial of the OX40 agonist ivuxolimab. The chain joins TRBV6-5 to TRBJ2-7, with a tentative D call TRBD1 (6 bases). CDR3 sequence (DNA): TGTGCCAGCAGTCGGGACAACTACGAGCAGTACTTC. Translation: CASSRDNYEQYF.